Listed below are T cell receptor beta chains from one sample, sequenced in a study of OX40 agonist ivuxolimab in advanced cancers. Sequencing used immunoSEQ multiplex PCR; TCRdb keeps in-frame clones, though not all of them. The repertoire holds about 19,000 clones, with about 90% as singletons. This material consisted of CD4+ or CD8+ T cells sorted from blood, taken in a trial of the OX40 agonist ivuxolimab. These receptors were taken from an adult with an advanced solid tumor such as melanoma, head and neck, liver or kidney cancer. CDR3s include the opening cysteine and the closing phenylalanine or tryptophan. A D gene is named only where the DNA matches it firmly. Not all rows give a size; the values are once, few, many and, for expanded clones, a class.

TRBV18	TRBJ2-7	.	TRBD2	CASSQAGTSLYEQYF	TGTGCCAGCTCCCAGGCCGGGACTAGCCTCTACGAGCAGTACTTC
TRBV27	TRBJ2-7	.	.	CASSLFPSYEQYF	TGTGCCAGCAGTTTATTCCCGAGCTACGAGCAGTACTTC
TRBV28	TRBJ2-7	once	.	CASSSLYLGGFLSYEQYF	TGTGCCAGCAGCAGTTTATATCTTGGGGGCTTCCTCTCCTACGAGCAGTACTTC
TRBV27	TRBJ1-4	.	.	CASSPNQVLNEKLFF	TGTGCCAGCAGTCCTAACCAGGTCCTTAATGAAAAACTGTTTTTT
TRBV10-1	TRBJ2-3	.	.	CASSESTRLDTQYF	TGCGCCAGCAGTGAGTCGACTAGGTTGGATACGCAGTATTTT
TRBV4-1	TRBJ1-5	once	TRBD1	CASSPGTGNQPQHF	TGCGCCAGCAGCCCGGGGACAGGGAATCAGCCCCAGCATTTT
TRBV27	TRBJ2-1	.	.	CASSSIVTGRDGGSSYNEQFF	TGTGCCAGCAGTTCGATCGTTACGGGACGGGATGGGGGCTCGTCCTACAATGAGCAGTTCTTC
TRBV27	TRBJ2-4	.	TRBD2	CARTPGLAKRIAKNIQYF	TGTGCCAGGACTCCGGGACTAGCGAAGAGAATAGCCAAAAACATTCAGTACTTC
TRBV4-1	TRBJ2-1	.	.	CASSQDPGNNEQFF	TGCGCCAGCAGCCAAGATCCAGGGAACAATGAGCAGTTCTTC
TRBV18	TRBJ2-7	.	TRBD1	CASSSGGHEQYF	TGTGCCAGCTCATCAGGGGGCCACGAGCAGTACTTC
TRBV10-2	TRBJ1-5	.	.	CASSDGRGGQPQHF	TGCGCCAGCAGTGACGGGAGGGGAGGACAGCCCCAGCATTTT
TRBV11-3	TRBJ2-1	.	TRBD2	CASSLRSSGYNEQFF	TGTGCCAGCAGCTTGAGGTCTAGCGGTTACAATGAGCAGTTCTTC
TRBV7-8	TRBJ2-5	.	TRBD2	CASSLAGGVMETQYF	TGTGCCAGCAGCTTAGCGGGGGGGGTAATGGAGACCCAGTACTTC
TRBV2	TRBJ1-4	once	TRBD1	CASSLRDRVEKLFF	TGTGCCAGCAGTCTCCGGGACAGGGTTGAAAAACTGTTTTTT
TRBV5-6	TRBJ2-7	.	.	CASSLTGRPYEQYF	TGTGCCAGCAGCCTTACGGGCAGACCCTACGAGCAGTACTTC
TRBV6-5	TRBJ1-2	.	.	CASKRDVGSGYTF	TGTGCCAGCAAACGGGACGTCGGTAGCGGCTACACCTTC
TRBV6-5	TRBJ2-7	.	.	CASTGRGYEQYF	TGTGCCAGCACCGGACGCGGCTACGAGCAGTACTTC
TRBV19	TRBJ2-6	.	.	CASSILYGGANVLTF	TGTGCCAGTAGTATATTATACGGTGGGGCCAACGTCCTGACTTTC
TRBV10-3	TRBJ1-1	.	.	CAAGDGRITEAFF	TGTGCCGCCGGGGACGGACGAATTACTGAAGCTTTCTTT
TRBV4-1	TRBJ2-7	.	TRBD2	CASSQEREGPYEQYF	TGCGCCAGCAGCCAAGAGAGGGAGGGCCCTTACGAGCAGTACTTC
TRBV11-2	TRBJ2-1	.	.	CASSLDFSSYNEQFF	TGTGCCAGCAGCTTAGACTTCAGCTCCTACAATGAGCAGTTCTTC
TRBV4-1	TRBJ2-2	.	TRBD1	CASSRQGATGELFF	TGCGCCAGCAGCAGACAGGGGGCAACCGGGGAGCTGTTTTTT
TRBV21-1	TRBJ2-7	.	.	CASIPTSSYEQYF	TGTGCCAGCATCCCTACTAGCTCCTACGAGCAGTACTTC
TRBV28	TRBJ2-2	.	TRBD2	CASTPSGGGNTGELFF	TGTGCCAGCACCCCTAGCGGAGGTGGCAACACCGGGGAGCTGTTTTTT
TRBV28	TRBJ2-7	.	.	CASSITQAYEQYF	TGTGCCAGCAGTATTACCCAGGCCTACGAGCAGTACTTC
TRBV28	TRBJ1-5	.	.	CASSLDGVQPQHF	TGTGCCAGCAGTTTAGACGGGGTTCAGCCCCAGCATTTT
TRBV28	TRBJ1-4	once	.	CASWPRAGVGEKLFF	TGTGCCAGCTGGCCGAGGGCGGGAGTAGGCGAAAAACTGTTTTTT
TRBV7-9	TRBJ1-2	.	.	CASSSGDGYTF	TGTGCCAGCAGCTCAGGCGATGGCTACACCTTC
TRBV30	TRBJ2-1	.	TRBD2	CAWTPPTSGINEQFF	TGTGCCTGGACTCCCCCGACTAGCGGGATTAATGAGCAGTTCTTC
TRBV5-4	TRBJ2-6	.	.	CASSIEGLGANVLTF	TGTGCCAGCAGCATTGAAGGGCTTGGGGCCAACGTCCTGACTTTC
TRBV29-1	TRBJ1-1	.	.	CSVGQLNTEAFF	TGCAGCGTTGGACAGTTGAACACTGAAGCTTTCTTT
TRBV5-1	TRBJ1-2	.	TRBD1	CASSGPGTANYGYTF	TGCGCCAGCAGTGGGCCAGGGACAGCTAACTATGGCTACACCTTC
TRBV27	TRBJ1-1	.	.	CASSLSQDGTEAFF	TGTGCCAGCAGTTTATCTCAAGACGGCACTGAAGCTTTCTTT
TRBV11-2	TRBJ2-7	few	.	CASSLGGNWEQYF	TGTGCCAGCAGCTTAGGGGGGAATTGGGAGCAGTACTTC
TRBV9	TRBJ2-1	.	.	CASSAGTSSYNEQFF	TGTGCCAGCAGCGCCGGGACAAGCTCCTACAATGAGCAGTTCTTC
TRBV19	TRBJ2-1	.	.	CASSELASYNEQFF	TGTGCCAGTAGTGAACTAGCCTCCTACAATGAGCAGTTCTTC
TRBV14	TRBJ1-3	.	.	CASSQGQSFGNTIYF	TGTGCCAGCAGCCAAGGTCAGAGCTTTGGAAACACCATATATTTT
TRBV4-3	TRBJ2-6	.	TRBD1	CASSQDTGAGANVLTF	TGCGCCAGCAGCCAAGATACAGGGGCTGGGGCCAACGTCCTGACTTTC
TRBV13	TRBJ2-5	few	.	CASSLETDVGTQYF	TGTGCCAGCAGCTTAGAGACAGACGTGGGGACCCAGTACTTC
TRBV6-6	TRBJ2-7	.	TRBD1	CASSSGQGYHEQYF	TGTGCCAGCAGCTCGGGACAGGGGTACCACGAGCAGTACTTC
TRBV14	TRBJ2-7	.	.	CASSQGRYEQYF	TGTGCCAGCAGCCAAGGAAGGTACGAGCAGTACTTC
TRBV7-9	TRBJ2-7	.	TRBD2	CASSLAVTSGTYEQYF	TGTGCCAGCAGCTTAGCGGTGACTAGCGGGACCTACGAGCAGTACTTC
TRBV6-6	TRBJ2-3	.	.	CASSYVGLVTDTQYF	TGTGCCAGCAGTTACGTCGGACTTGTCACAGATACGCAGTATTTT
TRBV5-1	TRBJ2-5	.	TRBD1	CASSLVPQGALGETQYF	TGCGCCAGCAGCTTGGTACCACAGGGGGCTTTAGGGGAGACCCAGTACTTC
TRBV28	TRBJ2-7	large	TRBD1	CASRLLVGTAYEQYF	TGTGCCAGCAGATTATTAGTCGGGACAGCCTACGAGCAGTACTTC
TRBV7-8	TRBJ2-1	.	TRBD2	CASSFLAGGDYNEQFF	TGTGCCAGCAGCTTCTTAGCGGGAGGGGACTACAATGAGCAGTTCTTC
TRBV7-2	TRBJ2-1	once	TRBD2	CASSPRTSGAYNEQFF	TGTGCCAGCAGCCCACGGACTAGCGGAGCATACAATGAGCAGTTCTTC
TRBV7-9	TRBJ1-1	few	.	CASSLGSEKNTEAFF	TGTGCCAGCAGCTTAGGTTCGGAGAAGAACACTGAAGCTTTCTTT
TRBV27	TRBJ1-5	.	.	CASSLGAHQPQHF	TGTGCCAGCAGTTTAGGTGCTCATCAGCCCCAGCATTTT
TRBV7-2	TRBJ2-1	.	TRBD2	CASSPTSGRYNEQFF	TGTGCCAGCAGCCCTACTAGCGGGAGATACAATGAGCAGTTCTTC
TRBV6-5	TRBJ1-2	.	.	CASSDRGPHGYTF	TGTGCCAGCAGTGATAGGGGTCCCCATGGCTACACCTTC
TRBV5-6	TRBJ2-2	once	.	CASSHGHSGELFF	TGTGCCAGCAGCCACGGGCACAGCGGGGAGCTGTTTTTT
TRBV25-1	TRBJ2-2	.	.	CASSALRGVGAGELFF	TGTGCCAGCAGTGCCTTGAGGGGGGTTGGGGCCGGGGAGCTGTTTTTT
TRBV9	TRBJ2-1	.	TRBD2	CASSLGLAGFLGNEQFF	TGTGCCAGCAGCCTTGGACTAGCGGGGTTTTTAGGGAATGAGCAGTTCTTC
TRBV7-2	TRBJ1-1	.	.	CASTPRSGTEAFF	TGTGCCAGCACTCCCAGGTCGGGGACTGAAGCTTTCTTT
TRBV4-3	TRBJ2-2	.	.	CASRRSYTGELFF	TGCGCCAGCAGACGTAGTTACACCGGGGAGCTGTTTTTT
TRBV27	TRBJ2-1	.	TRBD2	CASSLVTSGYNEQFF	TGTGCCAGCAGCCTCGTTACTAGCGGTTACAATGAGCAGTTCTTC
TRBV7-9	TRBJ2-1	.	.	CASSFGQIDNGQFF	TGTGCCAGCAGCTTCGGCCAGATCGACAATGGGCAGTTCTTC
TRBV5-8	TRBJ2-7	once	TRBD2	CASSLGLAGSYEQYF	TGTGCCAGCAGCTTGGGACTAGCGGGGTCCTACGAGCAGTACTTC
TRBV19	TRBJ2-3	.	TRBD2	CASSTGLAGVWDTQYF	TGTGCCAGTAGTACTGGACTAGCGGGAGTTTGGGATACGCAGTATTTT